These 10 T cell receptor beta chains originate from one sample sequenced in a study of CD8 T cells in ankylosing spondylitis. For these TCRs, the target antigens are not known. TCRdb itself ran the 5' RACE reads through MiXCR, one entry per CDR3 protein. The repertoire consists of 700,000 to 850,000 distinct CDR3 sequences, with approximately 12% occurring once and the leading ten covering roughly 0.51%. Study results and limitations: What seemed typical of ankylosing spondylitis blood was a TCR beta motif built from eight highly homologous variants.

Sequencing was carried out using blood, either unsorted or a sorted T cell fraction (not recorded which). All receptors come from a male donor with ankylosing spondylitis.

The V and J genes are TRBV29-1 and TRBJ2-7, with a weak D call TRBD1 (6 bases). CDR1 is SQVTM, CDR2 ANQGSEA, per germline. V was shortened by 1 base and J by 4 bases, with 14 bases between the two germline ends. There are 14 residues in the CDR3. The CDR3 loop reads CSVEGVRGNYEQYF. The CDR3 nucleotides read TGCAGCGTTGAAGGGGTCAGGGGTAATTACGAGCAGTACTTC.

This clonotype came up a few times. The DNA for the CDR3 is TGTGCCACCAGGCTCGGGACTCCCCAAGAGACCCAGTACTTC. This translates into CATRLGTPQETQYF. This chain joins TRBV15 and TRBJ2-5, with a possible D match to TRBD2 (6 bases). The CDR3 runs to 14 residues. The germline CDR1 and CDR2 sequences are LNHNV and YYDKDF (reference sequence). With 6 bases removed from V and 1 base from J, the gap between germline ends came to 12 bases.

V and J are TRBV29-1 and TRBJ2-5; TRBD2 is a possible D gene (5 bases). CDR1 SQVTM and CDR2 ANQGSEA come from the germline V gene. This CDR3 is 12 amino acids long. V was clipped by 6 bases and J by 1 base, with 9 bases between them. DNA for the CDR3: TGCAGCGTGCTGGCGGGCCAAGAGACCCAGTACTTC. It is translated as CSVLAGQETQYF.

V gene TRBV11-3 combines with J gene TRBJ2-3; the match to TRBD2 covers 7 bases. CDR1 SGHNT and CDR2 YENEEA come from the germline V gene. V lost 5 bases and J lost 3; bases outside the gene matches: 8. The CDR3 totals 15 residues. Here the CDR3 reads CASSPGPGRTDTQYF. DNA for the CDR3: TGTGCCAGCAGCCCGGGTCCCGGGAGGACAGATACGCAGTATTTT.

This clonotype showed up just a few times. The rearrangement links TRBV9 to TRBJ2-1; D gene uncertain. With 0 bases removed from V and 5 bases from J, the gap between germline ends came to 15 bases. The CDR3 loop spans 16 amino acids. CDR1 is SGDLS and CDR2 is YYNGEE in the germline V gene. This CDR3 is CASSVDPTAINNEQFF. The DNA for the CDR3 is TGTGCCAGCAGCGTAGACCCTACGGCTATAAACAATGAGCAGTTCTTC.

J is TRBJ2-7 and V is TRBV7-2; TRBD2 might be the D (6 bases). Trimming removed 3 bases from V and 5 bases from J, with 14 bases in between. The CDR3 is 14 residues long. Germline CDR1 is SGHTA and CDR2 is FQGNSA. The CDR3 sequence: CASSFFGTGDEQYF. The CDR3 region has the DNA TGTGCCAGCAGCTTTTTTGGGACGGGAGACGAGCAGTACTTC.

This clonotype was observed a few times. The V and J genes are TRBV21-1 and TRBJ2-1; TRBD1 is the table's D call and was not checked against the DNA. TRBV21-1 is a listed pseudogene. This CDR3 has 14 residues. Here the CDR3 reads CASSKPTGGNEQFF. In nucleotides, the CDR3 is TGTGCCAGCAGCAAACCCACAGGGGGCAATGAGCAGTTCTTC.

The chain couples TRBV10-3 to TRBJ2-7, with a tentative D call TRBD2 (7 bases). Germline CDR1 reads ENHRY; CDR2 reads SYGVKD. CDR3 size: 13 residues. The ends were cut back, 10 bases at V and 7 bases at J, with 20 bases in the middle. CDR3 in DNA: TGTGCCACAACCTCGGGACTAAGGGGGGAGCAGTACTTC. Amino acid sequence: CATTSGLRGEQYF.

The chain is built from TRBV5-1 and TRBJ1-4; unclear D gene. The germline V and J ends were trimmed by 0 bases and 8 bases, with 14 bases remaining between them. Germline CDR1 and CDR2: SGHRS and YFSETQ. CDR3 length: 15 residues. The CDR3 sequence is CASSLDTTIGEKLFF. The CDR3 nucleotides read TGCGCCAGCAGCTTGGATACAACCATCGGGGAAAAACTGTTTTTT.

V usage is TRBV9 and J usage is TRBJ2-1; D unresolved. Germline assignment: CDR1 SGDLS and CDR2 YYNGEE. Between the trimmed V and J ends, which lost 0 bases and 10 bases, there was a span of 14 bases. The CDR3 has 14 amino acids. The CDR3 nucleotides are TGTGCCAGCAGCGTAGATGGCTGGGATAACGAGCAGTTCTTC. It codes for CASSVDGWDNEQFF.